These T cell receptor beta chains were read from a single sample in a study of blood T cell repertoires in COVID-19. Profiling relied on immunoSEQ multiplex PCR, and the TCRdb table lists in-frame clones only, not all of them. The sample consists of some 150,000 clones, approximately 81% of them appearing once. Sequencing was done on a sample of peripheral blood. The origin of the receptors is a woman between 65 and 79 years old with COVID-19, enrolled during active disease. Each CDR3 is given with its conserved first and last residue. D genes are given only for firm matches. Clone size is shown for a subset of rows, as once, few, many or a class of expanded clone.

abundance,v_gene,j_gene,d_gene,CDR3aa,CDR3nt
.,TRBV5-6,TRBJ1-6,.,CASSPRLTAAGSPLHF,TGTGCCAGCAGCCCGAGATTGACTGCTGCGGGATCACCCCTCCACTTT
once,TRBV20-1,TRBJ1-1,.,CSASSGGAKSEAFF,TGCAGTGCTAGTTCGGGGGGGGCCAAGAGTGAAGCTTTCTTT
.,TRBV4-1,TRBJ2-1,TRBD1,CASSQGDRGFSEQFF,TGCGCCAGCAGCCAAGGGGACAGGGGGTTTAGTGAGCAGTTCTTC
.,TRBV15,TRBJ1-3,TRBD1,CATSRGTGGQFSGNTIYF,TGTGCCACCAGCAGGGGGACAGGGGGCCAGTTCTCTGGAAACACCATATATTTT
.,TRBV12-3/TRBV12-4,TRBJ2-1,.,CASTAPGQLSFF,TGTGCCAGCACCGCCCCGGGACAACTTAGTTTCTTC
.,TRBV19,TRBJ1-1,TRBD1,CASSIASGQAGKTEAFF,TGTGCCAGTAGTATAGCCTCCGGACAGGCCGGGAAAACTGAAGCTTTCTTT
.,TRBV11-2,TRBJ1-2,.,CASSLNTGRVASYGYTF,TGTGCCAGCAGCTTAAATACGGGAAGGGTCGCTAGCTATGGCTACACCTTC
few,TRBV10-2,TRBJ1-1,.,CASSYSQNTEAFF,TGCGCCAGCAGCTATAGCCAGAACACTGAAGCTTTCTTT
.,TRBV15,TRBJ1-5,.,CATKRGTSLFGQPQHF,TGTGCCACCAAAAGGGGAACTAGCCTTTTTGGGCAGCCCCAGCATTTT
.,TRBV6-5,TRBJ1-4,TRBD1,CASSLTGATNEKLFF,TGTGCCAGCAGTCTTACAGGGGCAACTAATGAAAAACTGTTTTTT
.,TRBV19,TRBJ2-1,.,CASTFRAAGNEQFF,TGTGCCAGTACCTTCAGGGCAGCGGGCAATGAGCAGTTCTTC
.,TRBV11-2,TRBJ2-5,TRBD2,CASSPYTSAQGTQYF,TGTGCCAGCAGCCCCTACACTAGCGCACAAGGGACCCAGTACTTC
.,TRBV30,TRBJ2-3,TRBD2,CAWSGWEGPSDTQYF,TGTGCCTGGAGTGGGTGGGAGGGCCCCTCAGATACGCAGTATTTT
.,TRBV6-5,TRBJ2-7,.,CASTGEGGQYF,TGTGCCAGCACTGGGGAGGGGGGGCAGTACTTC
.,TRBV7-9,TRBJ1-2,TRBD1,CASSLGRDRAHYGYTF,TGTGCCAGCAGCTTAGGCCGGGACAGGGCTCACTATGGCTACACCTTC
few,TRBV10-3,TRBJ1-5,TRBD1,CAIGLGQVAQPQHF,TGTGCCATCGGGTTGGGACAGGTTGCTCAGCCCCAGCATTTT
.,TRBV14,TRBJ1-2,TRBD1,CASSPPGQARDGYTF,TGTGCCAGCAGTCCACCGGGACAGGCGAGGGATGGCTACACCTTC
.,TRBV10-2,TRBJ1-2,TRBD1,CASSGPGGDYGYTF,TGCGCCAGCAGTGGACCAGGGGGCGACTATGGCTACACCTTC
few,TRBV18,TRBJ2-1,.,CASSPPSRGGTLLNEQFF,TGTGCCAGCTCACCACCTTCCAGGGGAGGGACTTTGCTCAATGAGCAGTTCTTC
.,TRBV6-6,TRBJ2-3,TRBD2,CASSYSSGGGTDTQYF,TGTGCCAGCAGTTACTCCTCCGGGGGAGGGACAGATACGCAGTATTTT
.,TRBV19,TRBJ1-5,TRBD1,CASTVGQGPNQPQHF,TGTGCCAGTACCGTGGGACAGGGGCCCAATCAGCCCCAGCATTTT
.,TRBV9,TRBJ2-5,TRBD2,CASSVGAGAGETQYF,TGTGCCAGCAGCGTAGGAGCGGGGGCGGGGGAGACCCAGTACTTC
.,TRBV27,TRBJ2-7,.,CASSNSVGGEGEQYF,TGTGCCAGCAGTAACTCGGTGGGGGGTGAGGGAGAGCAGTACTTC
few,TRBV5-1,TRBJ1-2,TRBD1,CASSPDGQGSGGYTF,TGCGCCAGCAGCCCGGACGGACAGGGCTCAGGTGGCTACACCTTC
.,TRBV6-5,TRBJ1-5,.,CASRSQVYQPQHF,TGTGCCAGCAGATCACAGGTATATCAGCCCCAGCATTTT
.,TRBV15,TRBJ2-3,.,CATSTHRDSDTQYF,TGTGCCACCAGCACCCACAGGGATTCAGATACGCAGTATTTT
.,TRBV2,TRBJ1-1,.,CASSEQGKLAEAFF,TGTGCCAGCAGTGAACAGGGGAAGTTAGCTGAAGCTTTCTTT
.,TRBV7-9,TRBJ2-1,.,CASSLGDLILYNEQFF,TGTGCCAGCAGCTTAGGTGATCTAATCCTGTACAATGAGCAGTTCTTC
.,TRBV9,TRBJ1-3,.,CASSATGTGNTIYF,TGTGCCAGCAGCGCTACAGGAACTGGAAACACCATATATTTT
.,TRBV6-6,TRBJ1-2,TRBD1,CASMTPGTGSHGYTF,TGTGCCAGCATGACCCCGGGGACAGGGTCCCATGGCTACACCTTC
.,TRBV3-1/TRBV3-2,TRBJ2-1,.,CASSPGQKNNEQFF,TGTGCCAGCAGCCCCGGACAGAAAAACAATGAGCAGTTCTTC
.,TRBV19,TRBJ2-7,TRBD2,CASSQTSGSAYEQYF,TGTGCCAGTTCTCAGACTAGCGGGAGTGCCTACGAGCAGTACTTC
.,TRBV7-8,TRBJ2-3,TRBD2,CASSEQLAGVVDTQYF,TGTGCCAGCAGCGAACAACTAGCGGGAGTGGTAGATACGCAGTATTTT
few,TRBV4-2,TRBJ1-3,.,CASSQEGRDLRNTIYF,TGTGCCAGCAGCCAGGAGGGCAGGGATCTGCGGAACACCATATATTTT
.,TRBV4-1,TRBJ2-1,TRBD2,CASSQGTSGKGEQFF,TGCGCCAGCAGCCAAGGGACTAGCGGGAAGGGGGAGCAGTTCTTC
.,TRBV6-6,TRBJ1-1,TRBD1,CASSYTGGGTEAFF,TGTGCCAGCAGTTACACAGGGGGGGGCACTGAAGCTTTCTTT
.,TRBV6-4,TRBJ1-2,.,CASSEPGFYCYTF,TGTGCCAGCAGTGAACCAGGGTTTTATTGCTACACCTTC
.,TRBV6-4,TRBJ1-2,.,CASSAEGIGGYTF,TGTGCCAGCAGTGCGGAGGGGATCGGGGGCTACACCTTC
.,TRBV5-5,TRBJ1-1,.,CASRDFSENTEAFF,TGTGCCAGCAGGGATTTCAGCGAGAACACTGAAGCTTTCTTT
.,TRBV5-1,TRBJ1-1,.,CASQLQGSTEAFF,TGCGCCAGCCAATTACAGGGTTCGACTGAAGCTTTCTTT
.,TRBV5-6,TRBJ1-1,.,CASSLGPERATEAFF,TGTGCCAGCAGCTTGGGTCCTGAAAGAGCGACTGAAGCTTTCTTT
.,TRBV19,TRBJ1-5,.,CASSTGRENQPQHF,TGTGCCAGTAGTACAGGGAGGGAGAATCAGCCCCAGCATTTT
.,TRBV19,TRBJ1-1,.,CASSIQVARANTEAFF,TGTGCCAGTAGTATCCAAGTCGCCAGGGCGAACACTGAAGCTTTCTTT
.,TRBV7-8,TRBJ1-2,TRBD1,CASSSGQGAGYTF,TGTGCCAGCAGCTCGGGACAGGGGGCAGGCTACACCTTC
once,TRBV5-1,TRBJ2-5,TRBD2,CASSLAGVGRETQYF,TGCGCCAGCAGCTTAGCGGGAGTCGGCAGGGAGACCCAGTACTTC
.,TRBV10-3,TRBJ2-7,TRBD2,CAISAVGLAGDTRYEQYF,TGTGCCATCAGTGCGGTCGGACTAGCGGGAGACACGAGGTACGAGCAGTACTTC
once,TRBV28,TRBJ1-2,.,CASSLRFVSNYGYTF,TGTGCCAGCAGTTTGAGATTCGTATCTAACTATGGCTACACCTTC
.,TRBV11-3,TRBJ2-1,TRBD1,CASSLAQGHEQFF,TGTGCCAGCAGCTTAGCACAGGGGCATGAGCAGTTCTTC
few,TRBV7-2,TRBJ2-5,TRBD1,CASSFHGTAQETQYF,TGTGCCAGCAGCTTTCATGGGACAGCCCAAGAGACCCAGTACTTC
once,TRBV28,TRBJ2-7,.,CASSFLSYEQYF,TGTGCCAGCAGTTTTCTTAGCTACGAGCAGTACTTC
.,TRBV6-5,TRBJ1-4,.,CASILGATNEKLFF,TGTGCCAGCATCCTCGGGGCAACTAATGAAAAACTGTTTTTT
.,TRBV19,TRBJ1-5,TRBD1,CASSIDATGDQPQHF,TGTGCCAGTAGTATAGACGCGACAGGGGATCAGCCCCAGCATTTT